A selection of T cell receptor beta chains follows, all from one sample in a study of blood T cell repertoires in COVID-19. Only in-frame clones appear in the TCRdb table, and some are missing; sequencing was by immunoSEQ multiplex PCR. The sample holds 200,000 to 300,000 clones, 75% to 90% seen once. The specimen sequenced was PBMCs or T cells enriched from blood (not recorded which). These receptors originate from a man aged 50 to 60 who had been exposed to COVID-19. Each CDR3 is given with its conserved first and last residue. The order of the fields is D gene, clone size, V gene, J gene, CDR3 DNA, CDR3 protein. The D gene is left open where the match is weak. Clone sizes are given selectively: once, few, many, or a class where the clone is expanded.

-	-	TRBV4-2	TRBJ1-3	TGTGCCAGCAGCCTAGAAAAGGGGAATGGAAACACCATATATTTT	CASSLEKGNGNTIYF
TRBD1	-	TRBV27	TRBJ2-1	TGTGCCAGCAGCACCGGGACAGAAGGCTACAATGAGCAGTTCTTC	CASSTGTEGYNEQFF
-	once	TRBV5-4	TRBJ2-4	TGTGCCAGCAGCTTTGACAGAAACATTCAGTACTTC	CASSFDRNIQYF
TRBD2	-	TRBV7-8	TRBJ2-5	TGTGCCAGCAGCTTAGTGGGGGGGAGGCAAGAGACCCAGTACTTC	CASSLVGGRQETQYF
-	once	TRBV7-9	TRBJ1-1	TGTGCCAGCAGCTTAATGGGGGGTGAGACTGAAGCTTTCTTT	CASSLMGGETEAFF
-	-	TRBV5-1	TRBJ1-1	TGCGCCAGCAGACAGATCCTTAAAGGCACTGAAGCTTTCTTT	CASRQILKGTEAFF
-	-	TRBV28	TRBJ2-1	TGTGCCAGCAGCCAAGGCTGGGGCCGGAGGGCCATTGGGAATGAGCAGTTCTTC	CASSQGWGRRAIGNEQFF
-	-	TRBV28	TRBJ1-1	TGTGCCAGCAGCCCTACTAGAATGGGGAGAAGATTGAGGAACACTGAAGCTTTCTTT	CASSPTRMGRRLRNTEAFF
TRBD1	-	TRBV19	TRBJ1-1	TGTGCCAGTAACCTGGGGGGACAGGGCGGCACTGAAGCTTTCTTT	CASNLGGQGGTEAFF
TRBD1	-	TRBV6-4	TRBJ1-1	TGTGCCAGCAGTCCACAGGGGGCGCACACGGAAGCTTTCTTT	CASSPQGAHTEAFF
-	-	TRBV14	TRBJ1-2	TGTGCCAGCAGCCAAGCTGTCGGGTCGGCTAACTATGGCTACACCTTC	CASSQAVGSANYGYTF
-	-	TRBV18	TRBJ2-5	TGTGCCAGCTCACACAGGCCTCAAGAGACCCAGTACTTC	CASSHRPQETQYF
TRBD1	-	TRBV4-2	TRBJ1-2	TGTGCCAGCAGCCAAGATGGGACCGGGACAGAGACATATGGCTACACCTTC	CASSQDGTGTETYGYTF
-	-	TRBV4-1	TRBJ1-2	TGCGCCAGCAGCCATATCTGGACAAGGAACTATGGCTACACCTTC	CASSHIWTRNYGYTF
-	-	TRBV9	TRBJ1-3	TGTGCCAGCAGCGTTCAACTCGGAAACACCATATATTTT	CASSVQLGNTIYF
TRBD1	-	TRBV11-1	TRBJ2-5	TGTGCCAGCAGCCCTACTCGACAGGGAACCCCCAACTTC	CASSPTRQGTPNF
-	once	TRBV6-5	TRBJ1-2	TGTGCCAGCCCCTCACCCGGACACTCTGTCTATGGCTACACCTTC	CASPSPGHSVYGYTF
-	-	TRBV20-1	TRBJ2-1	TGCAGTGCTAGTACGGGGGTCCGGGGGAATGAGCAGTTCTTC	CSASTGVRGNEQFF
TRBD2	-	TRBV5-1	TRBJ2-3	TGCGCCAGCAGCCCAACGCCAAAGCGGGAGGGCGCAGATACGCAGTATTTT	CASSPTPKREGADTQYF
-	-	TRBV28	TRBJ2-2	TGTGCCAGCAGCGCTCCCAGGCCGACTCCGACTACGGACACCGGGGAGCTGTTTTTT	CASSAPRPTPTTDTGELFF
-	-	TRBV18	TRBJ2-3	TGTGCCAGCTCACCAAGGGGGGGAGGAATCACAGATACGCAGTATTTT	CASSPRGGGITDTQYF
TRBD1	once	TRBV10-3	TRBJ1-1	TGTGCCATCAGTGACGGGCAGGGGGCCGCTGGCGCTTTCTTT	CAISDGQGAAGAFF
-	-	TRBV28	TRBJ1-2	TGTGCCAGCAGGACGGGAATGGACGGCTACACCTTC	CASRTGMDGYTF
TRBD1	-	TRBV24-1	TRBJ2-3	TGTGCCACCAGTGATTTCGGGGGGGGACAGGGGAGCGCAGATACGCAGTATTTT	CATSDFGGGQGSADTQYF
TRBD1	-	TRBV28	TRBJ1-1	TGTGCCAGCAGTTTATTCGGACAGGGGGTTCGGAACACTGAAGCTTTCTTT	CASSLFGQGVRNTEAFF
-	once	TRBV7-6	TRBJ1-1	TGTGCCAGCAGTCTTGTGAACACTGAAGCTTTCTTT	CASSLVNTEAFF
-	-	TRBV13	TRBJ2-2	TGTGCCAGCAGCCCCGGGGGGGGGACAGCGAACACCGGGGAGCTGTTTTTT	CASSPGGGTANTGELFF
-	-	TRBV15	TRBJ1-3	TGTGCCACCAGCAGAGATATGGGCACTGGAAACACCATATATTTT	CATSRDMGTGNTIYF
-	-	TRBV2	TRBJ1-5	TGTGCCAGCACCACAGATTATCAGCCCCAGCATTTT	CASTTDYQPQHF
-	-	TRBV19	TRBJ1-2	TGTGCCAGTATTAAAAGAAAGCCGGGACAAGGGTATGGCTACACCTTC	CASIKRKPGQGYGYTF
TRBD1	-	TRBV28	TRBJ2-7	TGTGCCAGCAGAAGACAGGGAACGTCCGTCGAGCAGTACTTC	CASRRQGTSVEQYF
-	-	TRBV5-4	TRBJ1-6	TGTGCCAGCAGCTTGGGGGTCGGGGGGGCCTCCCTCCACTTT	CASSLGVGGASLHF
TRBD2	-	TRBV24-1	TRBJ2-5	TGTGCCACCAGTGATTCCCTTCCCCCCCCAGCGGGAGCGATTTTGGAGACCCAGTACTTC	CATSDSLPPPAGAILETQYF
-	-	TRBV7-9	TRBJ1-5	TGTGCCTCTCAGGGCAGGAATAGCAATCAGCCCCAGCATTTT	CASQGRNSNQPQHF
TRBD1	-	TRBV27	TRBJ1-1	TGTGCCAGCAGTCCCATGGACAGGGTATTCCCTGAAGCTTTCTTT	CASSPMDRVFPEAFF
TRBD2	-	TRBV9	TRBJ2-5	TGTGCCAGCAGCGTCGCGGGAGGAGAGACCCAGTACTTC	CASSVAGGETQYF
-	-	TRBV11-2	TRBJ1-1	TGTGCCAGCAGCTTATCCAGGGGTTATCTATACACTGAAGCTTTCTTT	CASSLSRGYLYTEAFF
TRBD1	-	TRBV4-1	TRBJ1-2	TGCGCCAGCAGCCAAGTCGACAGGGGGGTGAGCTATGGCTACACCTTC	CASSQVDRGVSYGYTF
-	-	TRBV7-6	TRBJ2-1	TGTGCCAGCAGCTCCCAGGTTCTCTACAATGAGCAGTTCTTC	CASSSQVLYNEQFF
TRBD2	once	TRBV7-9	TRBJ2-5	TGTGCCAGCAGCGCTGGGATCTCGGGGGGGGGAGAGACCCAGTACTTC	CASSAGISGGGETQYF
TRBD2	-	TRBV10-3	TRBJ2-3	TGTGCCATCAGTGGCCTAGCGGGAGTCAAAGATACGCAGTATTTT	CAISGLAGVKDTQYF
-	once	TRBV19	TRBJ2-3	TGTGCCAGTAGTACCACCGGATTCAGGGTCAACACAGATACGCAGTATTTT	CASSTTGFRVNTDTQYF
-	few	TRBV5-6	TRBJ1-1	TGTGCCAGCAGCTTGGAGGGGTGGTCAGGGGTGAGAACTGAAGCTTTCTTT	CASSLEGWSGVRTEAFF
-	-	TRBV10-3	TRBJ2-2	TGTGCCATCAGTGAGTCACGAGGGGGTTCCGGGGAGCTGTTTTTT	CAISESRGGSGELFF
TRBD1	-	TRBV15	TRBJ1-3	TGTGCCACCAGCAGATGGTCCGGGAACAGGGGTCAAGATGAAAACACCATATATTTT	CATSRWSGNRGQDENTIYF
-	-	TRBV7-3	TRBJ1-1	TGTGCCAGCAGCTCCTCTTCCATCGGGTCGGGCACTGAAGCTTTCTTT	CASSSSSIGSGTEAFF
-	-	TRBV29-1	TRBJ2-1	TGCAGCGTCATGATCCGGGTCCTCGGCAATGAGCAGTTCTTC	CSVMIRVLGNEQFF
-	-	TRBV29-1	TRBJ2-5	TGCAGCACCTACTTATCCTCGGAGACCCAGTACTTC	CSTYLSSETQYF
TRBD1	-	TRBV11-3	TRBJ2-3	TGTGCCAGCAGCCCGGACAGGGACGCGGATACGCAGTATTTT	CASSPDRDADTQYF
-	-	TRBV7-2	TRBJ2-5	TGTGCCAGCAGCTTATACAGACAAGAGACCCAGTACTTC	CASSLYRQETQYF
-	-	TRBV30	TRBJ2-4	TGTGCCGCGAGAACGGGGAAAAACATTCAGTACTTC	CAARTGKNIQYF
-	-	TRBV18	TRBJ2-3	TGTGCCAGCTCACCATTAGACTCCACAGATACGCAGTATTTT	CASSPLDSTDTQYF
-	-	TRBV21-1	TRBJ2-3	TGTGCCAGCGGGTTGCAGCGGGAGGTTAAAGATACGCAGTATTTT	CASGLQREVKDTQYF
TRBD1	-	TRBV5-1	TRBJ1-6	TGCGCCAGCAGCTTACAGGGGGGCAATTCACCCCTCCACTTT	CASSLQGGNSPLHF
-	-	TRBV18	TRBJ1-3	TGTGCCAGCTCACCACCGGGACACTACTCTGGAAACACCATATATTTT	CASSPPGHYSGNTIYF
TRBD2	-	TRBV3-1/TRBV3-2	TRBJ2-3	TGTGCCAGCAGCCCGAGCCCCGGACTAGCGGGGGATAGCACAGATACGCAGTATTTT	CASSPSPGLAGDSTDTQYF
TRBD1	-	TRBV10-2	TRBJ2-7	TGCGCCAGCAGTGCCTCGGGACAGTCCTACGAGCAGTACTTC	CASSASGQSYEQYF
TRBD1	-	TRBV20-1	TRBJ1-4	TGCAGTGCCAGGGGGCGAGAAAAACTGTTTTTT	CSARGREKLFF
TRBD1	-	TRBV9	TRBJ2-2	TGTGCCAGCAGCGAGGGGGCGCAGTACACCGGGGAGCTGTTTTTT	CASSEGAQYTGELFF
TRBD1	-	TRBV7-3	TRBJ1-1	TGTGCCAGCAGCTTAAAAAAGGCGACAGGGGGCGAGGAAGCTTTCTTT	CASSLKKATGGEEAFF